These 27 T cell receptor beta chains were all obtained from the same sample, sequenced in a study of chemoradiotherapy in HPV16-positive cancers (dated by TCRdb to 2022 to 2024). Library preparation employed the immunoSEQ multiplex PCR assay. TCRdb stores this immuneACCESS table with in-frame sequences only. Part of the clones is absent; in the studies checked, under half of the shortfall reflects unresolved V genes, and no reason is known for the rest. The sample records 50,000 to 55,000 clones, roughly 90% of which are singletons. Of the sample, less than 3.5% is held by the ten largest clones. This specimen consisted of blood, obtained from a patient who underwent chemoradiotherapy. All receptors derive from a human donor with HPV-associated anogenital cancer.

As DNA, the CDR3 is TGCGCCAGCAGGGAGACAGGGGGCGGCTATGGCTACACCTTC. Residues: CASRETGGGYGYTF. The J gene is TRBJ1-2, the V gene TRBV5-1, with 10 bases identical to TRBD1. The trim removed 5 bases at V and 4 bases at J, leaving 5 bases unmatched. The germline V gene has CDR1 SGHRS and CDR2 YFSETQ. The CDR3 length is 14 residues.

The CDR3 protein is CASSLEVGELFF. CDR3 sequence (DNA): TGCGCCAGCAGCTTGGAGGTGGGGGAGCTGTTTTTT. The chain has TRBV5-1 and TRBJ2-2, with D hard to call. This CDR3 has 12 amino acids. V lost 0 bases to trimming and J lost 8 bases, with 5 bases between them. Germline V gene lookup returns CDR1 SGHRS and CDR2 YFSETQ.

The chain has TRBV2 and TRBJ1-1; 10 bases map to TRBD1. V dropped 4 bases and J dropped 8; count of bases not matched to a gene: 4. Germline CDR1 reads SNHLY; CDR2 reads FYNNEI. This CDR3 is built from 13 residues. The CDR3 DNA reads as TGTGCCAGCAGTGCAGACAGGGGGCAAGAAGCTTTCTTT. It encodes CASSADRGQEAFF. The variable domain in full, completed from reference TRBV2 and TRBJ1-1, reads EPEVTQTPSHQVTQMGQEVILRCVPISNHLYFYWYRQILGQKVEFLVSFYNNEISEKSEIFDDQFSVERPDGSNFTLKIRSTKLEDSAMYFCASSADRGQEAFFGQGTRLTVV.

This chain uses TRBV11-3 with TRBJ1-1; weak D call: TRBD1 (5 bases). This CDR3 spans 13 amino acids. V lost 4 bases and J lost 5, with 11 bases in between. Germline lookup yields CDR1 SGHNT and CDR2 YENEEA. The CDR3 is CASSYRGGTEAFF. The CDR3 nucleotides read TGTGCCAGCAGCTACCGTGGGGGAACTGAAGCTTTCTTT. Full variable domain (missing parts from reference TRBV11-3 and TRBJ1-1): EAGVVQSPRYKIIEKKQPVAFWCNPISGHNTLYWYLQNLGQGPELLIRYENEEAVDDSQLPKDRFSAERLKGVDSTLKIQPAELGDSAVYLCASSYRGGTEAFFGQGTRLTVV.

The chain employs TRBV28 and TRBJ2-7; 9 bases map to TRBD2. This CDR3 spans 14 amino acids. From germline, CDR1 is MDHEN and CDR2 SYDVKM. Losses at the gene ends were 5 bases for V and 5 bases for J; bases not matched to a gene: 7. The CDR3 loop is CASSGSGSIHEQYF. The CDR3 DNA reads TGTGCCAGCAGTGGTAGCGGGAGTATCCACGAGCAGTACTTC.

This clone was picked up one time. The CDR3 reads CASLGTPPAYEQYF. In nucleotides, the CDR3 is TGTGCCAGCCTAGGGACTCCGCCTGCCTACGAGCAGTACTTC. The V and J genes are TRBV28 and TRBJ2-7, with a weak D call TRBD2 (6 bases). CDR3 length equals 14 residues. CDR1 and CDR2 from the germline V gene are MDHEN and SYDVKM. The V end was cut by 8 bases, the J end by 2 bases, with 16 bases between.

The CDR3: CASRQGGLGNSPLHF. In nucleotides, the CDR3 is TGTGCCAGTCGACAGGGAGGTTTAGGGAATTCACCCCTCCACTTT. The chain is built from TRBV6-6 and TRBJ1-6; 7 bases agree with TRBD1. Germline values: CDR1 MNHNY, CDR2 SVGAGI (reference sequence). V lost 9 bases and J lost 7; bases outside the gene matches: 12. This CDR3 region has 15 residues.

The V and J genes are TRBV2 and TRBJ2-1; D might be TRBD1 (5 bases). This CDR3 is built from 15 residues. The V end lost 1 base, the J end lost 2 bases, and 9 bases lay between the germline ends. Germline V gives CDR1 SNHLY, CDR2 FYNNEI. The DNA for the CDR3 is TGTGCCAGCAGTGAAGGTCAGGGTCCCTACAATGAGCAGTTCTTC. Translating it yields CASSEGQGPYNEQFF.

V gene TRBV7-9 combines with J gene TRBJ2-2, with TRBD2 as a possible D gene (5 bases). The CDR3 is 18 amino acids. CDR1 and CDR2 (germline): SEHNR, FQNEAQ (reference sequence). V was clipped by 0 bases and J by 3 bases, with 17 bases between them. CDR3 protein: CASSLASGASRYTGELFF. The CDR3 DNA reads TGTGCCAGCAGCTTAGCAAGTGGCGCTAGCCGTTACACCGGGGAGCTGTTTTTT.

J is TRBJ1-2 and V is TRBV30; the D gene is possibly TRBD1 (6 bases). V shed 4 bases and J shed 0 bases, with 15 bases lying between them. The CDR3 runs 15 residues. CDR1 is GTSNPN and CDR2 is SVGIG in the germline V gene (reference sequence). CDR3 DNA: TGTGCCTGGAAAGGCAGGGGTCCCCCTAACTATGGCTACACCTTC. This encodes CAWKGRGPPNYGYTF.

The chain carries TRBV7-2 and TRBJ2-1; 8 nucleotides align to TRBD1. CDR3 size: 12 residues. Trimming cost V 5 bases and J 14 bases; bases outside gene matches: 8. Germline V gives CDR1 SGHTA, CDR2 FQGNSA. This CDR3 reads CASSLGQGRKFF. CDR3 in DNA: TGTGCCAGCAGCCTCGGACAGGGTCGAAAGTTCTTC.

The chain links TRBV5-1 to TRBJ2-1; 11 bases match TRBD2. CDR1 is SGHRS and CDR2 is YFSETQ in the germline V gene. The CDR3 is 16 residues long. The ends lost 2 bases at V and 8 bases at J; junction bases unmatched: 9. The CDR3 sequence is CASSLSLAGGRDEQFF. Written as DNA, the CDR3 is TGCGCCAGCAGCTTAAGCCTAGCGGGAGGTCGCGATGAGCAGTTCTTC.

This sequence joins TRBV14 and TRBJ2-1; D uncertain. The CDR3 length is 18 residues. Between the trimmed V and J ends, which lost 0 bases and 0 bases, there was a span of 15 bases. Looked up from germline, CDR1 is SGHDN and CDR2 is FVKESK. The CDR3 DNA follows: TGTGCCAGCAGCCAAGATCTTGTTGCGGAGATCTCCTACAATGAGCAGTTCTTC. Its translation is CASSQDLVAEISYNEQFF.

The chain combines TRBV4-3 with TRBJ1-2; maybe TRBD1 (5 bases). Germline V gene data show CDR1 as LGHNA and CDR2 as YSLEER. The CDR3 runs to 14 residues. V shed 5 bases and J shed 2 bases, with 12 bases lying between them. DNA of the CDR3: TGCGCCAGCAGCTTTGACGGGGGAAACTATGGCTACACCTTC. Translated: CASSFDGGNYGYTF.

The chain employs TRBV2 and TRBJ1-5; D not resolved. This CDR3 is 13 amino acids long. V was shortened by 4 bases and J by 0 bases, with 4 bases between the two germline ends. Germline loops: CDR1 SNHLY, CDR2 FYNNEI. CDR3 residues: CASSAGSNQPQHF. Here the CDR3 DNA reads TGTGCCAGCAGTGCGGGTAGCAATCAGCCCCAGCATTTT.

The chain joins TRBV5-6 to TRBJ2-3; 9 positions agree with TRBD1. V trimming: 4 bases; J trimming: 3 bases; junction bases outside the gene matches: 3. The germline V gene has CDR1 SGHDT and CDR2 YYEEEE. The CDR3 totals 14 residues. CDR3 DNA: TGTGCCAGCAGCCCGGACAGGGGAACAGATACGCAGTATTTT. Protein product: CASSPDRGTDTQYF.

This chain links TRBV10-1 with TRBJ2-2; perhaps TRBD1 as D (6 bases). V lost 6 bases and J lost 3, with 14 bases in between. This CDR3 is built from 15 residues. CDR1 and CDR2 (germline): WNHNN, SYGVQD (reference sequence). The DNA for the CDR3 is TGCGCCAGCAGCTTGGACAGAGGACACACCGGGGAGCTGTTTTTT. Translating gives CASSLDRGHTGELFF.

The chain employs TRBV11-3 and TRBJ2-5; possible D gene TRBD2, 6 bases. The germline gives CDR1 SGHNT, CDR2 YENEEA. V lost 2 bases to trimming and J lost 7 bases, with 11 bases between them. This CDR3 comprises 13 residues. DNA of the CDR3: TGTGCCAGCAGCTTAACCAGCGGGTGGACCCAGTACTTC. Encoded protein: CASSLTSGWTQYF.

This sequence joins TRBV9 and TRBJ1-2; TRBD1 matches 11 bases. The J segment lost 7 bases and the V segment lost 2 bases, leaving 4 bases of the junction unmatched. The CDR3 loop spans 14 amino acids. Looked up from germline, CDR1 is SGDLS and CDR2 is YYNGEE. The CDR3 region has the DNA TGTGCCAGCAGCGTCGGACAGGGGGCTGGTGGCTACACCTTC. This sequence encodes CASSVGQGAGGYTF.

This clone has a single count. CDR3 in amino acids: CASSEETQYF. CDR3 sequence (DNA): TGTGCCAGCAGTGAAGAGACCCAGTACTTC. The chain recombines TRBV6-1 with TRBJ2-5; no reliable D call. The germline CDR1 and CDR2 sequences are MNHNS and SASEGT. The ends were cut back, 1 base at V and 6 bases at J, with 0 bases in the middle. The CDR3 contains 10 residues.

This clone was observed a handful of times. The chain joins TRBV7-2 to TRBJ1-2, with a tentative D call TRBD1 (5 bases). V lost 7 bases and J 8 bases, leaving 20 bases between the germline ends. The germline V gene encodes CDR1 SGHTA and CDR2 FQGNSA. The CDR3 consists of 14 residues. CDR3 loop: CASTSGVGRGGYTF. DNA of the CDR3: TGTGCCAGCACTTCGGGGGTAGGACGAGGGGGCTACACCTTC.

The chain uses TRBV6-6 and TRBJ2-2, with 8 nucleotides matching TRBD1. The CDR3 is made up of 14 amino acids. With 6 bases clipped from V and 0 bases from J, the junction kept 0 bases outside the gene matches. CDR1 MNHNY and CDR2 SVGAGI come from the germline V gene (reference sequence). The CDR3 spells CASRDRANTGELFF. The CDR3 region has the DNA TGTGCCAGCAGGGACAGGGCGAACACCGGGGAGCTGTTTTTT.

In this sample, this clone turned up once. V usage is TRBV21-1 and J usage is TRBJ1-1. TRBV21-1 is annotated as a pseudogene. The CDR3 spans 9 residues. In DNA form, the CDR3 reads TGCCCCGGGGTGGCTGAAGCTTTCTTT. It codes for CPGVAEAFF.

The count of this clone is one. J is TRBJ1-1 and V is TRBV18, with no clear D. V lost 2 bases, J lost 3 bases, and 16 bases lay in between. This CDR3 has 16 residues. Germline lookup yields CDR1 KGHSH and CDR2 LQKENI. The CDR3 coding sequence is TGTGCCAGCTCACCAGTTTTCTACCGGGGTGACACTGAAGCTTTCTTT. Translation: CASSPVFYRGDTEAFF.

V and J are TRBV18 and TRBJ1-4; tentatively, D is TRBD1 (5 bases). The V end lost 2 bases, the J end lost 8 bases, and 12 bases lay between the germline ends. Germline V gene lookup returns CDR1 KGHSH and CDR2 LQKENI. The CDR3 extends over 14 amino acids. DNA of the CDR3: TGTGCCAGCTCACCATCATGGGGACCCGAAAAACTGTTTTTT. Amino acids: CASSPSWGPEKLFF.

The J gene is TRBJ2-2, the V gene TRBV5-1, with no clear D. CDR3 length: 15 amino acids. The V end was cut by 0 bases, the J end by 0 bases, with 6 bases between. CDR1 and CDR2 (germline): SGHRS, YFSETQ. The CDR3 coding sequence is TGCGCCAGCAGCTTGGATCTTTCGAACACCGGGGAGCTGTTTTTT. It encodes CASSLDLSNTGELFF.

On this clone: Different DNA sequences within this sample yield the same CDR3. This rearrangement joins TRBV13 to TRBJ1-1; no clear D. V was shortened by 2 bases and J by 1 base, with 8 bases between the two germline ends. This CDR3 is built from 14 residues. Germline CDR1 and CDR2: PRHDT and FYEKMQ (reference sequence). CDR3 nucleotide sequence: TGTGCCAGCAGCTTATCCCCAGCGAACACTGAAGCTTTCTTT. Protein: CASSLSPANTEAFF. The full variable domain, rest sourced from reference TRBV13 and TRBJ1-1, is AAGVIQSPRHLIKEKRETATLKCYPIPRHDTVYWYQQGPGQDPQFLISFYEKMQSDKGSIPDRFSAQQFSDYHSELNMSSLELGDSALYFCASSLSPANTEAFFGQGTRLTVV.